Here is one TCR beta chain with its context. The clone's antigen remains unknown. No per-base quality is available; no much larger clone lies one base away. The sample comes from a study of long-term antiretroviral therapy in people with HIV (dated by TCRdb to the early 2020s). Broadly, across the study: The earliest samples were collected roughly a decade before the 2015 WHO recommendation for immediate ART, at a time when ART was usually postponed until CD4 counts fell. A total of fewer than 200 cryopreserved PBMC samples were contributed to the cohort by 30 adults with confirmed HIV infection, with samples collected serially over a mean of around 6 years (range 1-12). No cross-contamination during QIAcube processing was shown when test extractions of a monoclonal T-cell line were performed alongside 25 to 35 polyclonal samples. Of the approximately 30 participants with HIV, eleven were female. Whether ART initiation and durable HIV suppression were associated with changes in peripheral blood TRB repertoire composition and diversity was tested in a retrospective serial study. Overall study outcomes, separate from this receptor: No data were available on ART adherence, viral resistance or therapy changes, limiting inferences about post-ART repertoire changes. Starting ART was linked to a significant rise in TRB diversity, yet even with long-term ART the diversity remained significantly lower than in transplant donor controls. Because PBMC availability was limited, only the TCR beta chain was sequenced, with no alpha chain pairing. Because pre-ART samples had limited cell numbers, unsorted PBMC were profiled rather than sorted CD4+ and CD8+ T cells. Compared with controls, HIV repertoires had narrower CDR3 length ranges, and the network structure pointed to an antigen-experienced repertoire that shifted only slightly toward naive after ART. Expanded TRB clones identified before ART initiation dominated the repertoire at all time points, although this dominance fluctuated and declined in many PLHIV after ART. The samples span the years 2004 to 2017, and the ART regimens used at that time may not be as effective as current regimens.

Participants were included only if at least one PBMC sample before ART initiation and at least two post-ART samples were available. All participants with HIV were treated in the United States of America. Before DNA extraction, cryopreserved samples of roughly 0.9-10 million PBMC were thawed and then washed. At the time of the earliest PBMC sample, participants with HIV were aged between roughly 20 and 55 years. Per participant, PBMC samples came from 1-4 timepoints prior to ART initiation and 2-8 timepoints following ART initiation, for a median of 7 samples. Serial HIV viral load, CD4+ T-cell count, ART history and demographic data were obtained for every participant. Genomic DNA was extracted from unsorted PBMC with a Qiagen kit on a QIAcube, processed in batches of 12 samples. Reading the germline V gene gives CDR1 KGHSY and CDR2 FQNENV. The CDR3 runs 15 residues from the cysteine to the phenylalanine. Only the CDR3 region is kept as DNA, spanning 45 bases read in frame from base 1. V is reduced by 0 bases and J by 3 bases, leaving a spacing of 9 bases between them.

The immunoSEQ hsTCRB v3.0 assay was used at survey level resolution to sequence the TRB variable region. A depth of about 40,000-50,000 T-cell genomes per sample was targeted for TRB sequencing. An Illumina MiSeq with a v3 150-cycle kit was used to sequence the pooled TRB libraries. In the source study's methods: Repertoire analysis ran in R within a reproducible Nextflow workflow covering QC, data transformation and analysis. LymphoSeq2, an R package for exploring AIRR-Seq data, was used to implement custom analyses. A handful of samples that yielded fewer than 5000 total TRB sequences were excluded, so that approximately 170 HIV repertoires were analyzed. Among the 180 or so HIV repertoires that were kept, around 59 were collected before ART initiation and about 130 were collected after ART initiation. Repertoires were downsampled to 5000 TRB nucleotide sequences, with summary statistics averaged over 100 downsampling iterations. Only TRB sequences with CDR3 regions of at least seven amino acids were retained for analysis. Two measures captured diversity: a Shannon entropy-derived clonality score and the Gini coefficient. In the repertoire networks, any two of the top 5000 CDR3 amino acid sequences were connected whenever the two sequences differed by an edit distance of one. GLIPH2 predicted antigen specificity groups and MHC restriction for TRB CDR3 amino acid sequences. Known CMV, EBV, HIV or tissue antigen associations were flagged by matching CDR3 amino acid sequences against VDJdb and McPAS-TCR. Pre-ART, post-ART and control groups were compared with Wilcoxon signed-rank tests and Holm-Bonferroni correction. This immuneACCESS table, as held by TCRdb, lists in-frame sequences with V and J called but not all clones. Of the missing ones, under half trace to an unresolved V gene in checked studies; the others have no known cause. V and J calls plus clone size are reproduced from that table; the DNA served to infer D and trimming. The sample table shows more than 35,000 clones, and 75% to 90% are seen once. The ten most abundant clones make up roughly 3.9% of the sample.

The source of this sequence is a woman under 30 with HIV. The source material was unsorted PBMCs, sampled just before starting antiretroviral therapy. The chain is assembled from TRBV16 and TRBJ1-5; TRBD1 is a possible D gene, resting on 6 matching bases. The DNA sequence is TGTGCCAGCAGCCAATCGGACAGTTTCAATCAGCCCCAGCATTTT. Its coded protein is CASSQSDSFNQPQHF.